One and the same sample provided the 14 T cell receptor beta chains below, sequenced in a study of blood T cell repertoires in COVID-19. Produced via immunoSEQ multiplex PCR; TCRdb's table is partial and in-frame only. The sample contains about 62,000 clones, around nine tenths of which appear only once. What was sequenced was peripheral blood. These receptors were obtained from a man between 65 and 85 years old with acute or convalescent COVID-19.

J is TRBJ2-1 and V is TRBV19; a possible D gene is TRBD1 (5 bases). Looked up from germline, CDR1 is LNHDA and CDR2 is SQIVND (reference sequence). V was shortened by 9 bases and J by 6 bases, with 21 bases between the two germline ends. This CDR3 has 15 amino acids. CDR3 region: CASQHGARDSNEQFF. In DNA form, the CDR3 reads TGTGCCAGCCAACATGGGGCCAGGGATAGCAATGAGCAGTTCTTC.

J is TRBJ2-3 and V is TRBV6-5; 9 nucleotides align to TRBD1. Trimming took 7 bases from V and 5 from J; bases not matched to a gene: 7. Germline CDR1 reads MNHEY; CDR2 reads SVGAGI. The CDR3 loop spans 14 amino acids. This CDR3 reads CASTGQGLGDTQYF. The DNA of the CDR3 is TGTGCCAGCACCGGACAGGGGCTAGGAGATACGCAGTATTTT.

The chain employs TRBV7-9 and TRBJ2-1; a weak D match, TRBD1 (6 bases). Trimming took off 7 bases at V and 0 bases at J, with 10 bases between the two ends. Germline V gene data show CDR1 as SEHNR and CDR2 as FQNEAQ (reference sequence). This CDR3 is built from 14 residues. The DNA of the CDR3 is TGTGCCAGCACTTCGGACAGCTCCTACAATGAGCAGTTCTTC. Amino acid sequence: CASTSDSSYNEQFF.

This clone occurred once. V is TRBV19 and J is TRBJ1-2; D unresolved. Trimming took off 6 bases at V and 4 bases at J, with 15 bases between the two ends. The CDR3 has 14 amino acids. Germline loops: CDR1 LNHDA, CDR2 SQIVND (reference sequence). CDR3 sequence: CASRSGEFGYGYTF. CDR3 in DNA: TGTGCCAGTAGGAGCGGGGAGTTCGGCTATGGCTACACCTTC.

The chain has TRBV6-1 and TRBJ1-3, with a tentative D call TRBD1 (6 bases). The CDR3 has 17 residues. Germline CDR1 MNHNS, CDR2 SASEGT. The V end was cut by 1 base, the J end by 3 bases, with 16 bases between. DNA for the CDR3: TGTGCCAGCAGTGAAGGCGGGGGACATTTGCTTGGAAACACCATATATTTT. Translated, it gives CASSEGGGHLLGNTIYF.

This chain joins TRBV28 and TRBJ2-5; no firm D call. This CDR3 is 14 amino acids long. Trimming stripped 3 bases from V and 1 base from J, with 9 bases between. Per the germline V gene, CDR1 is MDHEN and CDR2 is SYDVKM. CDR3 in DNA: TGTGCCAGCAGTTTTTACAGAAGCCAAGAGACCCAGTACTTC. It codes for CASSFYRSQETQYF.

V gene TRBV5-1 combines with J gene TRBJ2-2; D may be TRBD1 (6 bases). Trimming removed 5 bases from V and 7 bases from J, with 15 bases in between. The CDR3 covers 14 residues. From germline, CDR1 is SGHRS and CDR2 YFSETQ. CDR3 nucleotide sequence: TGCGCCAGCAGAGGGGGACCAGAAGGCGGGGAGCTGTTTTTT. Translating gives CASRGGPEGGELFF.

The chain combines TRBV6-6 with TRBJ1-4; D perhaps matches TRBD1 (6 bases). The CDR3 sequence is 16 residues long. Germline-derived CDR1 and CDR2 are MNHNY and SVGAGI (reference sequence). V was trimmed by 2 bases and J by 2 bases, leaving 12 bases between them. The CDR3 nucleotides read TGTGCCAGCAGTTACACGGGGGGCAAGACTAATGAAAAACTGTTTTTT. Protein product: CASSYTGGKTNEKLFF.

The chain uses TRBV30 and TRBJ1-3; D is perhaps TRBD1 (6 bases). Trimming took off 8 bases at V and 3 bases at J, with 14 bases between the two ends. The germline gives CDR1 GTSNPN, CDR2 SVGIG (reference sequence). The CDR3 length is 13 residues. CDR3 bases: TGTGCCGGCTTAAACAGGGTTGGAAACACCATATATTTT. It translates to CAGLNRVGNTIYF. Based on the CDR3 plus reference TRBV30 and TRBJ1-3, the full variable domain is SQTIHQWPATLVQPVGSPLSLECTVEGTSNPNLYWYRQAAGRGLQLLFYSVGIGQISSEVPQNLSASRPQDRQFILSSKKLLLSDSGFYLCAGLNRVGNTIYFGEGSWLTVV.

The V and J genes are TRBV4-1 and TRBJ2-3; possibly TRBD2 for D (5 bases). The germline V gene has CDR1 MGHRA and CDR2 YSYEKL. V lost 3 bases and J lost 0, with 13 bases in between. This CDR3 spans 16 amino acids. CDR3 in amino acids: CASSHPEGGSTDTQYF. Here the CDR3 DNA reads TGCGCCAGCAGCCACCCAGAGGGCGGAAGCACAGATACGCAGTATTTT.

This CDR3 is CASIRGGYGYTF. The CDR3 DNA is TGTGCCAGCATCCGAGGGGGTTATGGCTACACCTTC. This chain joins TRBV2 and TRBJ1-2; maybe TRBD1 (6 bases). V gave up 7 bases and J gave up 5 bases, with 11 bases separating them. This CDR3 contains 12 residues. Germline V gene lookup returns CDR1 SNHLY and CDR2 FYNNEI.

This chain links TRBV11-2 with TRBJ1-2; D is unresolved. CDR3 size: 13 residues. Per germline, CDR1 SGHAT and CDR2 FQNNGV. The ends were cut back, 1 base at V and 8 bases at J, with 11 bases in the middle. The CDR3 nucleotides read TGTGCCAGCAGCTTAGGACTTTCTTCCGGCTACACCTTC. This gives the protein CASSLGLSSGYTF. Together with reference TRBV11-2 and TRBJ1-2, the CDR3 gives the full variable domain: EAGVAQSPRYKIIEKRQSVAFWCNPISGHATLYWYQQILGQGPKLLIQFQNNGVVDDSQLPKDRFSAERLKGVDSTLKIQPAKLEDSAVYLCASSLGLSSGYTFGSGTRLTVV.

The chain is built from TRBV7-2 and TRBJ1-4; TRBD1 might be the D (5 bases). The CDR3 runs 14 residues. Trimming removed 5 bases from V and 8 bases from J, with 15 bases in between. The germline CDR1 and CDR2 sequences are SGHTA and FQGNSA. CDR3 sequence reads: CASSPNRGNEKLFF. The CDR3 DNA reads as TGTGCCAGCAGCCCCAATAGGGGTAACGAAAAACTGTTTTTT.

This clone was counted once. V gene TRBV13 combines with J gene TRBJ2-7; maybe TRBD2 (5 bases). The CDR3 is 16 residues long. In germline, CDR1 is PRHDT, CDR2 FYEKMQ (reference sequence). V was pared by 5 bases and J by 2 bases, with 19 bases between. CDR3 amino acids: CASSPTRAEPTYEQYF. CDR3 coding DNA: TGTGCCAGCAGCCCCACCCGAGCGGAGCCGACCTACGAGCAGTACTTC.